Each of the 26 T cell receptor beta chains below was sequenced from the same sample in a study of monozygotic twins with inflammatory bowel disease. From its re-call of the 5' RACE reads, TCRdb lists each CDR3 protein once, without DNA. This table holds about 160,000 distinct CDR3 sequences. The sample consisted of blood. Every receptor here comes from a human donor with ulcerative colitis or Crohn's disease, or a healthy co-twin of an affected twin (not recorded which).

J is TRBJ1-1 and V is TRBV7-9; the TCRdb D gene call, TRBD1, has no DNA to confirm it. The CDR3 extends over 14 amino acids. The germline CDR1 and CDR2 sequences are SEHNR and FQNEAQ (reference sequence). The CDR3: CASSQGIRDTEAFF.

The chain combines TRBV29-1 with TRBJ2-2. CDR3 size: 15 residues. Germline CDR1 and CDR2: SQVTM and ANQGSEA. CDR3 sequence reads: CSVEGLAANTGELFF.

The rearrangement joins TRBV7-3 to TRBJ1-2. CDR1 and CDR2 (germline): SGHTA, FQGTGA. The CDR3 runs 14 residues. This CDR3 reads CTSSLTTANYGYTF.

The V gene is TRBV20-1, the J gene TRBJ2-1; with no DNA, the TCRdb D assignment of TRBD2 cannot be verified. The CDR3 sequence is 14 residues long. Germline CDR1 DFQATT, CDR2 SNEGSKA (reference sequence). The CDR3 loop reads CSALGTSGTNEQFF.

V and J are TRBV28 and TRBJ2-7. Germline V gene data show CDR1 as MDHEN and CDR2 as SYDVKM. The CDR3 sequence is 11 residues long. The CDR3: CASSRTYEQYF.

The genes are TRBV7-2 and TRBJ2-4; the TCRdb call, TRBD2, lacks DNA for checking. The CDR3 sequence is 17 residues long. The V gene's germline CDR1 is SGHTA and CDR2 FQGNSA. The CDR3 protein is CASSLSSGDLAKNIQYF.

This chain links TRBV11-2 with TRBJ1-3; TCRdb gives TRBD1 as the D gene, but with no DNA this cannot be confirmed. CDR1 and CDR2 from the germline V gene are SGHAT and FQNNGV. The length of the CDR3 is 17 residues. The CDR3 region is CASSLGPDRATGNTIYF.

The chain is built from TRBV20-1 and TRBJ2-3. The germline gives CDR1 DFQATT, CDR2 SNEGSKA (reference sequence). This CDR3 spans 13 amino acids. This chain's CDR3 is CSASDSASDTQYF.

V usage is TRBV20-1 and J usage is TRBJ2-1; TCRdb proposes TRBD2, but this gene call is untestable without DNA. This CDR3 is built from 15 residues. Per germline, CDR1 DFQATT and CDR2 SNEGSKA (reference sequence). The CDR3 here is CSAARAGVSYNEQFF.

V and J are TRBV5-4 and TRBJ2-7; the TRBD2 assignment by TCRdb is unverifiable without DNA. The CDR3 length is 15 residues. CDR1 SGHNT and CDR2 YYREEE come from the germline V gene (reference sequence). This CDR3 is CASSLEGEVGYEQYF. Using reference TRBV5-4 and TRBJ2-7 for the parts outside the CDR3, the full variable domain is ETGVTQSPTHLIKTRGQQVTLRCSSQSGHNTVSWYQQALGQGPQFIFQYYREEENGRGNFPPRFSGLQFPNYSSELNVNALELDDSALYLCASSLEGEVGYEQYFGPGTRLTVT.

This sequence joins TRBV7-9 and TRBJ1-1. CDR3 length: 12 amino acids. Germline V gene data show CDR1 as SEHNR and CDR2 as FQNEAQ (reference sequence). The CDR3 sequence: CASSYLEVEAFF.

This chain links TRBV20-1 with TRBJ2-3; the D gene TCRdb calls, TRBD2, cannot be checked with no DNA. Germline V gene sequence: CDR1 DFQATT, CDR2 SNEGSKA (reference sequence). This CDR3 spans 13 amino acids. This chain's CDR3 is CSALSGSTDTQYF.

V usage is TRBV4-1 and J usage is TRBJ2-2; the TCRdb call, TRBD1, lacks DNA for checking. Germline assignment: CDR1 MGHRA and CDR2 YSYEKL. The CDR3 is 14 amino acids. This CDR3 is CASRDRGVTGELFF.

V and J are TRBV6-2 or TRBV6-3 and TRBJ1-1. Per the germline V gene, CDR1 is MNHEY and CDR2 is SVGEGT. This CDR3 has 13 amino acids. The CDR3 sequence: CASSFEGNTEAFF.

The chain uses TRBV24-1 and TRBJ1-1; there is no DNA to check the TCRdb D call of TRBD1. The CDR3 is made up of 15 amino acids. Germline V CDR1 and CDR2: KGHDR, SFDVKD. The CDR3 protein is CATSDPGTANTEAFF.

The chain joins TRBV19 to TRBJ2-7; TCRdb names TRBD2, which stays unverified in the absence of DNA. CDR1 is LNHDA, CDR2 SQIVND, per germline (reference sequence). CDR3 length equals 13 residues. CDR3 sequence reads: CASRLAGAYEQYF.

This chain connects TRBV5-1 to TRBJ2-5. The CDR3 is 11 residues long. The germline V gene encodes CDR1 SGHRS and CDR2 YFSETQ. The CDR3 protein is CASSFSETQYF.

The rearrangement joins TRBV19 to TRBJ2-2; the D call of TRBD2 rests on TCRdb alone, since no DNA is present to check it. The CDR3 sequence is 15 residues long. CDR1 LNHDA and CDR2 SQIVND come from the germline V gene (reference sequence). CDR3 protein: CASSINAGGTGELFF.

The chain combines TRBV11-2 with TRBJ2-3; the TCRdb call, TRBD2, lacks DNA for checking. Germline CDR1 SGHAT, CDR2 FQNNGV. The CDR3 contains 18 residues. CDR3 protein: CASSLGDGAAHGADTQYF.

This chain links TRBV19 with TRBJ1-5. The length of the CDR3 is 13 residues. The V gene's germline CDR1 is LNHDA and CDR2 SQIVND (reference sequence). The CDR3 loop reads CASSIQASQPQHF.

The CDR3 sequence: CSVRDSQETQYF. The chain couples TRBV29-1 to TRBJ2-5; the D call from TCRdb, TRBD1, cannot be confirmed without DNA. Germline V lookup: CDR1 SQVTM, CDR2 ANQGSEA. The CDR3 is 12 residues long.

This rearrangement joins TRBV5-1 to TRBJ2-2. Germline CDR1 SGHRS, CDR2 YFSETQ. This CDR3 comprises 16 residues. The CDR3: CASSLGNQLSTGELFF. The complete variable domain, with remaining parts taken from reference TRBV5-1 and TRBJ2-2, reads KAGVTQTPRYLIKTRGQQVTLSCSPISGHRSVSWYQQTPGQGLQFLFEYFSETQRNKGNFPGRFSGRQFSNSRSEMNVSTLELGDSALYLCASSLGNQLSTGELFFGEGSRLTVL.

The V call is TRBV7-2, the J call TRBJ2-7. Germline values: CDR1 SGHTA, CDR2 FQGNSA. CDR3 size: 17 residues. The chain's CDR3 is CASSSGPSSGIPYEQYF.

V usage is TRBV7-9 and J usage is TRBJ2-3; the TCRdb call, TRBD1, lacks DNA for checking. The CDR3 contains 14 residues. Germline V gives CDR1 SEHNR, CDR2 FQNEAQ (reference sequence). The CDR3 is CASSFRTGIDTQYF.

The genes are TRBV30 and TRBJ2-5; TCRdb's D call, TRBD1, is unchecked because there is no DNA. Germline V lookup: CDR1 GTSNPN, CDR2 SVGIG (reference sequence). This CDR3 spans 13 amino acids. This CDR3 reads CAWSVQGAETQYF.

J is TRBJ1-3 and V is TRBV7-9; TCRdb calls TRBD1, which cannot be checked without DNA. The germline V gene has CDR1 SEHNR and CDR2 FQNEAQ (reference sequence). The CDR3 covers 17 residues. The CDR3 sequence is CASSAAGTGLSGNTIYF. Full variable domain (rest looked up from reference TRBV7-9 and TRBJ1-3): DTGVSQNPRHKITKRGQNVTFRCDPISEHNRLYWYRQTLGQGPEFLTYFQNEAQLEKSRLLSDRFSAERPKGSFSTLEIQRTEQGDSAMYLCASSAAGTGLSGNTIYFGEGSWLTVV.